This T cell receptor (beta chain) was sequenced for a study of blood T cell repertoires in COVID-19. Study at large: Spain, Italy and the United States supplied samples that represented acute and convalescent COVID-19. Sources were T cells, B-cell-depleted T cells, or PBMCs; the material itself was cDNA or gDNA.

This CDR3 is 12 amino acids long. The germline V gene encodes CDR1 LNHDA and CDR2 SQIVND (reference sequence). Trimming removed 10 bases from V and 1 base from J, with 9 bases in between. The cohort comprised adults aged roughly 18 to 95 years residing in 20 to 30 US areas. Authors' analysis steps: By means of reference gene primer amplification, nucleated cell counts were estimated. Libraries were prepared by immunoSEQ multiplex PCR; TCRdb keeps only in-frame clonotypes and omits some of them. Clonal size and the V and J genes are those of that table, whereas D and trimming came from the DNA. The top ten hold 2.8% of the sample, which has approximately 250,000 clones, 75% to 95% seen once.

The gene calls are TRBV19 and TRBJ2-3; TRBD1 might be the D (5 bases). Sequencing used PBMCs or T cells enriched from blood (not recorded which). The sequence derives from a middle-aged man who had been exposed to COVID-19. The CDR3 reads CATEGGTDTQYF. The CDR3 nucleotides read TGTGCCACCGAAGGGGGCACAGATACGCAGTATTTT.